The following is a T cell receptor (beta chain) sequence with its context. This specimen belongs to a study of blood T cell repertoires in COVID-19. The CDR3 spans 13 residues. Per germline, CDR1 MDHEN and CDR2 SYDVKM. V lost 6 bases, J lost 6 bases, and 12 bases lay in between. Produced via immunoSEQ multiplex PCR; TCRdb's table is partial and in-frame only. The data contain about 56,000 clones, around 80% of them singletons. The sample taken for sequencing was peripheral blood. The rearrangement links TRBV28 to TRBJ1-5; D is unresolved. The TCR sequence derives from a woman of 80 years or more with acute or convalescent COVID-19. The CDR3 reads CASSPAGSQPQHF. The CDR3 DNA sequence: TGTGCCAGCAGCCCTGCGGGTTCTCAGCCCCAGCATTTT.